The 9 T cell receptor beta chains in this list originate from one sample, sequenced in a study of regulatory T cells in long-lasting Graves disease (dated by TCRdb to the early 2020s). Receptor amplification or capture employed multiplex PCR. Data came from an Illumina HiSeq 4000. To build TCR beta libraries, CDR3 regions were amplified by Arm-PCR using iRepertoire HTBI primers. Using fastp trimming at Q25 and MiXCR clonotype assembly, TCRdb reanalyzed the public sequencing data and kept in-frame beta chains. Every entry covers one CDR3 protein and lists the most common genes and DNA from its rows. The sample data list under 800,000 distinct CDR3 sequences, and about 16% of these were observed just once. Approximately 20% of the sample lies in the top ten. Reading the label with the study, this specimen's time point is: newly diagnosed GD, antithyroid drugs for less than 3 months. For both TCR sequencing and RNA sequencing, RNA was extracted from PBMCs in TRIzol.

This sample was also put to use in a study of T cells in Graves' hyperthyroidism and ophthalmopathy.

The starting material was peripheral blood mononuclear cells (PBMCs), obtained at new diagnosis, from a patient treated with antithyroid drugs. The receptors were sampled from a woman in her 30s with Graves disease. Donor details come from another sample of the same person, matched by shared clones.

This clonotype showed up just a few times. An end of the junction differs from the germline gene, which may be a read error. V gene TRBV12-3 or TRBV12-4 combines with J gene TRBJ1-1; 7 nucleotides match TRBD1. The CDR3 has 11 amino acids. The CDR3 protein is CASSFDREGFF. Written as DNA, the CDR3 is TGTGCCAGCAGTTTTGACAGGGAAGGTTTCTTT.

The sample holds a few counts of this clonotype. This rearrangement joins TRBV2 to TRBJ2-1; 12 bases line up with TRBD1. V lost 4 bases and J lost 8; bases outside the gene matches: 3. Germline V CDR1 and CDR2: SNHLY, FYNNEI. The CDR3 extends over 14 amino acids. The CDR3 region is CASSAGQGAYEQFF. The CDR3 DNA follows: TGTGCCAGCAGTGCGGGACAGGGGGCATATGAGCAGTTCTTC.

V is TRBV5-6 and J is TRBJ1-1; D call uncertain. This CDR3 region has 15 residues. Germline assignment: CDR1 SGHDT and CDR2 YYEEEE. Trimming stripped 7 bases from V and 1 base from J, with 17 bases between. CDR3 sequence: CASGKEGQSNTEAFF. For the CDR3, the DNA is TGTGCCAGCGGAAAAGAAGGGCAATCGAACACTGAAGCTTTCTTT.

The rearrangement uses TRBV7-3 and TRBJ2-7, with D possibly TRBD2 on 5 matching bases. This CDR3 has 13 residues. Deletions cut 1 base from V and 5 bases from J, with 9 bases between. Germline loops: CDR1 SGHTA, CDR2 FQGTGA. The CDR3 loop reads CASSLSPGNEQYF. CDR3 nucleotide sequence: TGTGCCAGCAGCTTAAGTCCCGGGAACGAGCAGTACTTC.

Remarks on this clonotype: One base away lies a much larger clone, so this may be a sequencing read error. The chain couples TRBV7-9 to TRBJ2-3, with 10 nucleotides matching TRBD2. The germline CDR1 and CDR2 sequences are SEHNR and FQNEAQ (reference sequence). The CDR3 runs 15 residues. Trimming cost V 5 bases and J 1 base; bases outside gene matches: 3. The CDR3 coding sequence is TGTGCCAGCAGCCCTAGCGGGAGTGGCACAGATACGCAGTATTTT. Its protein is CASSPSGSGTDTQYF. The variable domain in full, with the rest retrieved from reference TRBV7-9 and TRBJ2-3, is DTGVSQNPRHKITKRGQNVTFRCDPISEHNRLYWYRQTLGQGPEFLTYFQNEAQLEKSRLLSDRFSAERPKGSFSTLEIQRTEQGDSAMYLCASSPSGSGTDTQYFGPGTRLTVL.

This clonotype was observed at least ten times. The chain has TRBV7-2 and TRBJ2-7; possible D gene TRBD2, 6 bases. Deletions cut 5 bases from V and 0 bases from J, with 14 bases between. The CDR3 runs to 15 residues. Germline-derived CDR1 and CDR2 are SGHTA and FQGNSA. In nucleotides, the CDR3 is TGTGCCAGCAGCGACCGGGACTTGAGCTCCTACGAGCAGTACTTC. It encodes CASSDRDLSSYEQYF.

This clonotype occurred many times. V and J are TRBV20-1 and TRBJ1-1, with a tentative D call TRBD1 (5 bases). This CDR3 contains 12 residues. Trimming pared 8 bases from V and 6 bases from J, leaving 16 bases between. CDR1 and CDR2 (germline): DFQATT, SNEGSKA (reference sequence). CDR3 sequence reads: CSFRPGIAEAFF. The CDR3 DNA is TGCAGTTTTAGGCCAGGGATCGCTGAAGCTTTCTTT.

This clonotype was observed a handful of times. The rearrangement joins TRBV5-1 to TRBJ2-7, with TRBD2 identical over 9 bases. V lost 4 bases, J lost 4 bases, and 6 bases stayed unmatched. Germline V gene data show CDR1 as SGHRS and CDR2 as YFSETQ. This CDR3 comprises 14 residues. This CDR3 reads CASSIAGEEYEQYF. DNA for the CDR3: TGCGCCAGCAGCATAGCGGGAGAGGAGTACGAGCAGTACTTC.

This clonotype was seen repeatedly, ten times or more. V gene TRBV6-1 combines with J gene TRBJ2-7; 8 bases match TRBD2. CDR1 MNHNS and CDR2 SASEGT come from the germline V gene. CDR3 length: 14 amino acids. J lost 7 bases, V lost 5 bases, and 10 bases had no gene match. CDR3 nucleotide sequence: TGTGCCAGCAGTACCAAAGCGGGAGCGGGTGAGCAGTACTTC. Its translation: CASSTKAGAGEQYF.